The clone carrying this T cell receptor beta chain was seen a handful of times. Its antigen is unknown. This entry is derived from a study of somatic mutations in cytotoxic T cells in rheumatoid arthritis. Overall study context: The flow sorting of some V beta antibody-stained T-cell populations reached nearly 100% purity, and the sorted populations included V beta1+ cells sequenced for TCRB.

This table comes from immunoSEQ multiplex PCR, and its TCRdb copy is limited to in-frame clones, with some not included. The repertoire holds around 19,000 clones, with about four fifths as singletons. The length of the CDR3 is 11 residues. Germline V gene data show CDR1 as SEHNR and CDR2 as FQNEAQ (reference sequence). Trimming stripped 1 base from V and 8 bases from J, with 5 bases between. Broader study findings: In rheumatoid arthritis patients, unlike healthy controls, CD8+ clonality rose with age. CD8+ T-cell clonality showed no significant difference between rheumatoid arthritis patients and age-matched healthy controls. Of about 60 patients, fewer than 10 had a largest CD8+ clone that exceeded 20% of CD8+ cells.

The chain links TRBV7-9 to TRBJ1-1, with no clear D. The sample comprised CD8+ T cells sorted from blood. This TCR was recovered from an adult with rheumatoid arthritis. This CDR3 is CASSLGGEAFF. CDR3 DNA: TGTGCCAGCAGCTTAGGGGGAGAAGCTTTCTTT. The full variable domain, its missing parts supplied by reference TRBV7-9 and TRBJ1-1, is DTGVSQNPRHKITKRGQNVTFRCDPISEHNRLYWYRQTLGQGPEFLTYFQNEAQLEKSRLLSDRFSAERPKGSFSTLEIQRTEQGDSAMYLCASSLGGEAFFGQGTRLTVV.